This T cell receptor beta chain stems from a study of cytomegalovirus exposure and HLA in healthy donors. Study in general: There were 350 to 400 genotyped donors. Of these, 75% to 85% fell in the genetic ancestry cluster associated with self-reported Caucasian donors.

V lost 11 bases to trimming and J lost 3 bases; unmatched junction nucleotides: 8. Per the germline V gene, CDR1 is MNHNS and CDR2 is SASEGT. The CDR3 sequence is 14 residues long. Amplification used 60 Vbeta primers and 13 Jbeta primers. Here immunoSEQ multiplex PCR was the method, and the copy in TCRdb shows in-frame clones only, minus some. This table holds about 160,000 clones, over 75% found once. This TCR came from a woman in her forties or fifties in good health and CMV-seropositive. The sample consisted of PBMCs. The rearrangement links TRBV6-1 to TRBJ2-3, with 10 nucleotides matching TRBD1. CDR3 sequence: CAAIRTGGTDTQYF. In nucleotides, the CDR3 is TGTGCCGCGATTCGGACAGGGGGTACAGATACGCAGTATTTT.